The T cell receptor beta chain under discussion was sequenced for a study of T-cell memory formation after mild COVID-19. Notes on the study in general: Among contracting clones, CD4+ were mainly CM/EM and CD8+ enriched in EMRA.

Germline-derived CDR1 and CDR2 are SGHAT and FQNNGV. The CDR3 consists of 15 residues. The trim removed 7 bases at V and 6 bases at J, leaving 8 bases unmatched. A word on this clonotype: What it binds is not known.

The authors produced TCR alpha and TCR beta cDNA libraries with sample barcodes and UMIs by 5'RACE using constant-segment primers. From the 5' RACE reads, TCRdb called clonotypes with MiXCR, one entry per CDR3 protein. The sample consists of about 110,000 distinct CDR3 sequences, 15% to 20% of them appearing once. This sequence originates from a man younger than 35 who had mild COVID-19 (a few samples of this study predate the infection). Cell type and time point are not known. Sample: PBMCs or a T cell subset sorted from them (not recorded which). The V call is TRBV11-2, the J call TRBJ2-3, with TRBD2 matching 12 bases. This CDR3 is CASISSGGAEDTQYF. CDR3 bases: TGTGCCAGCATTTCTAGCGGGGGGGCTGAGGATACGCAGTATTTT. Supplemented by reference TRBV11-2 and TRBJ2-3, the full variable domain reads EAGVAQSPRYKIIEKRQSVAFWCNPISGHATLYWYQQILGQGPKLLIQFQNNGVVDDSQLPKDRFSAERLKGVDSTLKIQPAKLEDSAVYLCASISSGGAEDTQYFGPGTRLTVL.